This is a list of T cell receptor beta chains from one sample in a study of graft-versus-host responses after intestinal transplantation. Their specific antigens are unknown. Libraries were prepared by immunoSEQ multiplex PCR; TCRdb keeps only in-frame clonotypes and omits some of them. The sample yields 50,000 to 80,000 clones, roughly nine tenths seen once. The sequenced sample was unstimulated CD8+ T cells sorted from spleen or lymph node cells, obtained before transplant. These receptors were taken from a human donor who was the organ donor for an intestinal transplant. CDR3s include the opening cysteine and the closing phenylalanine or tryptophan. A D gene is named only where the DNA matches it firmly. Rows may omit the clone size; those that give it use once, few, many or a size class.

>TRBJ2-3|TRBV19|.|.
TGTGCCAGTAGTATTAGCGACGGGGACACAGATACGCAGTATTTT
CASSISDGDTDTQYF
>TRBJ2-7|TRBV5-6|.|few
TGTGCCAGCAGCTTACAGGCAGGGTGGTACGAGCAGTACTTC
CASSLQAGWYEQYF
>TRBJ2-7|TRBV7-2|TRBD2|.
TGTGCCAGCAGCTTAGGGCGTCTAGCGGGAGGGAGGAACTACGAGCAGTACTTC
CASSLGRLAGGRNYEQYF
>TRBJ2-1|TRBV19|TRBD2|.
TGTGCCAGTAGTACGGGGACTAGAGCCGCCAATGAGCAGTTCTTC
CASSTGTRAANEQFF
>TRBJ2-1|TRBV7-6|TRBD2|.
TGTGCCAGCAGCCCCCGATTCGCGGGGGTAGGAGGACGAGTCTCCTACAATGAGCAGTTCTTC
CASSPRFAGVGGRVSYNEQFF
>TRBJ2-1|TRBV30|TRBD2|.
TGTGCCTGGAGTGCTAATCTAGCGGATTCCCTAGTCTCCTACAATGAGCAGTTCTTC
CAWSANLADSLVSYNEQFF
>TRBJ2-7|TRBV6-5|TRBD1|few
TGTGCCAGCAGTTCTGCTGGGACAGGGGAACCCGAGCAGTACTTC
CASSSAGTGEPEQYF
>TRBJ2-7|TRBV9|.|.
TGTGCCAGCAGCGTTACAGGTGATGAGAGGGAGCAGTACTTC
CASSVTGDEREQYF
>TRBJ2-5|TRBV5-4|TRBD1|.
TGTGCCAGCAGTTCTGACAGGGGTAAAGAGACCCAGTACTTC
CASSSDRGKETQYF
>TRBJ2-7|TRBV2|.|.
TGTGCCAGCAGCGACGCCCGGTGGAGCTATGGTTTCCACGAGCAGTACTTC
CASSDARWSYGFHEQYF
>TRBJ2-7|TRBV4-1|.|.
TGCGCCAGCAGCCTCCTGGAGGACAGAAACCGCTACGAGCAGTACTTC
CASSLLEDRNRYEQYF
>TRBJ2-7|TRBV27|.|.
TGTGCCAGTAGCGGAGGGACCCCTACGTACTACGAGCAGTACTTC
CASSGGTPTYYEQYF
>TRBJ1-1|TRBV4-1|TRBD1|once
TGCGCCAGCAGCCACCCCCCGGGACAGGGGATTTTCATGAACACTGAAGCTTTCTTT
CASSHPPGQGIFMNTEAFF
>TRBJ2-7|TRBV5-6|TRBD1|.
TGTGCCAGCAGCTTGGGCGCAGGGGGCTACGAGCAGTACTTC
CASSLGAGGYEQYF
>TRBJ1-2|TRBV7-2|.|.
TGTGCCAGCAGCCCCGCAGGGAATGGCTACACCTTC
CASSPAGNGYTF
>TRBJ1-5|TRBV19|.|.
TGTGCCAGTAGTCCATGGACAGAGTCAGTCCAGCCCCAGCATTTT
CASSPWTESVQPQHF
>TRBJ1-1|TRBV6-6|.|few
TGTGCCAGCAGTTACTCGAGACTTGAAGCTTTCTTT
CASSYSRLEAFF
>TRBJ2-7|TRBV19|TRBD1|.
TGTGCCAGTAGCGTAGGGACAGGCAACCGTCCCTACGAGCAGTACTTC
CASSVGTGNRPYEQYF
>TRBJ2-7|TRBV25-1|.|.
TGTGCCAGCAGCCCATGGACGGGATCCTACGAGCAGTACTTC
CASSPWTGSYEQYF
>TRBJ2-2|TRBV27|.|.
TGTGCCAGCAGTCCCGATACTCTTCCTTACACCGGGGAGCTGTTTTTT
CASSPDTLPYTGELFF
>TRBJ1-1|TRBV28|TRBD1|.
TGTGCCAGCCTTATAACAGGGGGGCCTGAAGCTTTCTTT
CASLITGGPEAFF
>TRBJ2-7|TRBV2|TRBD2|.
TGTGCCAGCAGTGAAGCGATTAGCGGGAGGACCTCCTACGAGCAGTACTTC
CASSEAISGRTSYEQYF
>TRBJ2-2|TRBV5-8|.|.
TGTGCCAGCAGCTTGGCAACAGGACTATCCATCTTCGGTGGCACCGGGGAGCTGTTTTTT
CASSLATGLSIFGGTGELFF
>TRBJ1-1|TRBV27|TRBD1|few
TGTGCCAGCAGTCTAATGGGACAGGGGGCTGAAGCTTTCTTT
CASSLMGQGAEAFF
>TRBJ2-7|TRBV14|TRBD1|.
TGTGCCAGCAGCCAAGATCAGAAAAGGCAGGGGGCGATGTCCAGAATATACGAGCAGTACTTC
CASSQDQKRQGAMSRIYEQYF
>TRBJ2-7|TRBV5-1|TRBD1|once
TGCGCCAGCAGCTCCGTGGACAGGGGGTTTGACTACGAGCAGTACTTC
CASSSVDRGFDYEQYF
>TRBJ2-7|TRBV2|.|.
TGTGCCAGCAGTGCCGGGACACAATCACGAAAAAGTTACGAGCAGTACTTC
CASSAGTQSRKSYEQYF
>TRBJ1-5|TRBV27|TRBD1|.
TGTGCCAGCAGTCCACCCGGGACAGGGGGCAATCAGCCCCAGCATTTT
CASSPPGTGGNQPQHF
>TRBJ1-4|TRBV11-3|TRBD1|.
TGTGCCAGCAGCTTCAAGACAGGGAGTACTGAAAAACTGTTTTTT
CASSFKTGSTEKLFF
>TRBJ2-3|TRBV7-8|TRBD2|.
TGTGCCAGCAGTCTAGCGGGATACACAGATACGCAGTATTTT
CASSLAGYTDTQYF
>TRBJ1-5|TRBV6-6|.|.
TGTGCCAGCAGTTACCTCCGGGGGGATAGCAATCAGCCCCAGCATTTT
CASSYLRGDSNQPQHF
>TRBJ2-7|TRBV27|TRBD2|.
TGTGCCAGCAGCCCCGGGACTAGCGGGATGGGCGAGCAGTACTTC
CASSPGTSGMGEQYF
>TRBJ2-4|TRBV28|.|.
TGTGCCAGCAGTTTACAGGACAGCCTAGCCAAAAACATTCAGTACTTC
CASSLQDSLAKNIQYF
>TRBJ2-2|TRBV21-1|.|.
TGTGCCAGCAGCGGCAGGAACACCGCGAACACCGGGGAGCTGTTTTTT
CASSGRNTANTGELFF
>TRBJ2-3|TRBV19|TRBD2|.
TGTGCCAGTAGTATTTTGGGACTAGCGGGAGCTAGCACAGATACGCAGTATTTT
CASSILGLAGASTDTQYF
>TRBJ2-7|TRBV5-1|TRBD1|.
TGCGCCAGCAGCTACGCAGCAGGGGGCTATGAGCAGTACTTC
CASSYAAGGYEQYF
>TRBJ2-1|TRBV30|.|once
TGTGCCTGGAGTGGAATAGCGGCCGTGAATTATAATGAGCAGTTCTTC
CAWSGIAAVNYNEQFF
>TRBJ2-1|TRBV9|.|.
TGTGCCAGCAGCCCGAGCACCCCATCCCGTGAGCAGTTCTTC
CASSPSTPSREQFF
>TRBJ2-7|TRBV6-6|TRBD2|.
TGTGCCAGCAGTTACCCTGGACTAGCGGGAACGGGCGAGCAGTACTTC
CASSYPGLAGTGEQYF
>TRBJ1-1|TRBV13|TRBD1|few
TGTGCCAGCAGCCAGGCAGGACAGGGGAACACTGAAGCTTTCTTT
CASSQAGQGNTEAFF
>TRBJ2-1|TRBV14|.|once
TGTGCCAGCAGCACCGGGGTCAATGAGCAGTTCTTC
CASSTGVNEQFF
>TRBJ2-4|TRBV14|.|.
TGTGCCAGCAGCGAGGCTAGGATGAAGAACATTCAGTACTTC
CASSEARMKNIQYF
>TRBJ2-7|TRBV6-4|.|.
TGTGCCAGCAGTGACTCGGCGGGGAGCTCCTACGAGCAGTACTTC
CASSDSAGSSYEQYF
>TRBJ2-5|TRBV7-8|.|.
TGTGCCAGCAGCTCGTTTTGGCGAGGGAGTGGCAAAGAGACCCAGTACTTC
CASSSFWRGSGKETQYF
>TRBJ2-3|TRBV9|.|.
TGTGCCAGCAGCGTAGTTCCCAGCGGACGCACAGATACGCAGTATTTT
CASSVVPSGRTDTQYF
>TRBJ2-7|TRBV4-2|TRBD1|.
TGTGCCAGCAGCCAAGATAGGGACAGTTTTTTATACGAGCAGTACTTC
CASSQDRDSFLYEQYF
>TRBJ2-7|TRBV5-1|.|.
TGCGCCAGCAGCTTGAGTTCGGGATTCTCCTACGAGCAGTACTTC
CASSLSSGFSYEQYF
>TRBJ1-1|TRBV19|.|.
TGTGCCAGTAGTTGGTCGGGGGGGGATGAAGCTTTCTTT
CASSWSGGDEAFF
>TRBJ2-7|TRBV30|.|.
TGTGCCTGGAGTGTCGTAGCGATCTTCCGGGGGGAGCAGTACTTC
CAWSVVAIFRGEQYF
>TRBJ2-2|TRBV9|TRBD2|.
TGTGCCAGCAGCTTAGCGGGAGGAGGCACCGGGGAGCTGTTTTTT
CASSLAGGGTGELFF
>TRBJ1-3|TRBV28|.|.
TGTGCCAGCAGTTTGGGAGGGGCTGGAAACACCATATATTTT
CASSLGGAGNTIYF